This TCR beta chain is drawn from a study of CD8+ T cells in alopecia areata. Whole-study findings and limits: While tofacitinib was given, many expanded lesional clones persisted in scalp and blood.

RNA was extracted and reverse transcribed into cDNA as the sequencing template. The data were produced by immunoSEQ multiplex PCR, yet TCRdb's version contains in-frame clones alone and is incomplete. The sample contains about 200,000 clones, roughly 60% of which appear only once. Documented treatment: oral pan-JAK inhibitor, 5-10 mg twice daily. Only a few counts were recorded for this clone. Its specificity is not known. CDR1 is WSHSY, CDR2 SAAADI, per germline. V lost 3 bases, J lost 6 bases, and 6 bases lay in between. The CDR3 runs 12 residues. This TCR came from a human donor with alopecia areata. Sequenced material: CD4+ T cells sorted from blood, taken at week 24, from a patient treated with tofacitinib. V gene TRBV10-2 combines with J gene TRBJ1-5; D remains unclear. The DNA for the CDR3 is TGCGCCAGCAGTGACTCGGCTCAGCCCCAGCATTTT. Its protein product is CASSDSAQPQHF.